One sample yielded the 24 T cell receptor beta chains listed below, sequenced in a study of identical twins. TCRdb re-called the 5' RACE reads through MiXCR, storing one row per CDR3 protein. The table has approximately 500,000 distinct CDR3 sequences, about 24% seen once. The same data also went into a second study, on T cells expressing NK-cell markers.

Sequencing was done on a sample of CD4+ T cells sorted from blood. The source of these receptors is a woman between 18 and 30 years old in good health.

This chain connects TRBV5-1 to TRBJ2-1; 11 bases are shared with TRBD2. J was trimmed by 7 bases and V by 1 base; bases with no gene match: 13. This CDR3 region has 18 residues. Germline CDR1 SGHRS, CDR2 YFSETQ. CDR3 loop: CASSLMVSGGAGPNEQFF. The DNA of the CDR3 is TGCGCCAGCAGCTTGATGGTTAGCGGGGGGGCCGGGCCGAATGAGCAGTTCTTC.

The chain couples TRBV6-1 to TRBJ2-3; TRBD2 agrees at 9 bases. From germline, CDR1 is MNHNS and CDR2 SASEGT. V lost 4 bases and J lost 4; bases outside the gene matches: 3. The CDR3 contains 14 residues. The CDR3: CASSASGGSDTQYF. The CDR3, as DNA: TGTGCCAGCAGTGCGAGCGGGGGGTCAGATACGCAGTATTTT.

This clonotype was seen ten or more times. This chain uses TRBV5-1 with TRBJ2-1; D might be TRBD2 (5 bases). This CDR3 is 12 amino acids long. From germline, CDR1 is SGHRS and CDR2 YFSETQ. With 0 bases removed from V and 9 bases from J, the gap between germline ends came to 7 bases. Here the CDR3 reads CASSLDGGEQFF. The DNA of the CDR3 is TGCGCCAGCAGCTTGGATGGAGGTGAGCAGTTCTTC.

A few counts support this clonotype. In DNA, the CDR3 is TGCAGTGCCGTAGCCATGAACACTGAAGCTTTCTTT. Its protein product is CSAVAMNTEAFF. This rearrangement joins TRBV20-1 to TRBJ1-1; unclear D gene. This CDR3 is built from 12 residues. Germline-derived CDR1 and CDR2 are DFQATT and SNEGSKA (reference sequence). With 6 bases removed from V and 0 bases from J, the gap between germline ends came to 8 bases.

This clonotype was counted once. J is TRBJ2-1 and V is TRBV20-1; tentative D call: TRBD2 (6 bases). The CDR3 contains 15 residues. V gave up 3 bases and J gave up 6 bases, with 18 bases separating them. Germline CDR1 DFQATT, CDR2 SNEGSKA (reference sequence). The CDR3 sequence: CSASDFGRGGNEQFF. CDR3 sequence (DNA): TGCAGTGCTAGTGATTTTGGTCGGGGAGGCAATGAGCAGTTCTTC.

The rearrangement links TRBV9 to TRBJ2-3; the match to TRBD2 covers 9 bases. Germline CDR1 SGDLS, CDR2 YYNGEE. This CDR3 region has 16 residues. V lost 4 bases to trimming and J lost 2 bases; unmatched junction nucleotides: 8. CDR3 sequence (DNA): TGTGCCAGCAGCCTCCAGGGCGGGGGGGCCACAGATACGCAGTATTTT. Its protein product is CASSLQGGGATDTQYF. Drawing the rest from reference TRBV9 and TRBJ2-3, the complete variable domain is DSGVTQTPKHLITATGQRVTLRCSPRSGDLSVYWYQQSLDQGLQFLIQYYNGEERAKGNILERFSAQQFPDLHSELNLSSLELGDSALYFCASSLQGGGATDTQYFGPGTRLTVL.

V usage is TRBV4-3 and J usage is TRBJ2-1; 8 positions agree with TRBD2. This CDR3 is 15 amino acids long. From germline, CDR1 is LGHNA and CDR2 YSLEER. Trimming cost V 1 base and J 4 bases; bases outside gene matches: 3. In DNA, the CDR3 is TGCGCCAGCAGCCAAGGAATAGCGGGGTACAATGAGCAGTTCTTC. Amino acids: CASSQGIAGYNEQFF.

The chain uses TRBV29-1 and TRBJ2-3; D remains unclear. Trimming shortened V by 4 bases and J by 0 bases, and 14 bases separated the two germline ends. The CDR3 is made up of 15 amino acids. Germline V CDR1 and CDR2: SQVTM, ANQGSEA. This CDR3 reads CSVVLARISTDTQYF. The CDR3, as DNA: TGCAGCGTTGTGTTAGCCAGAATCAGCACAGATACGCAGTATTTT.

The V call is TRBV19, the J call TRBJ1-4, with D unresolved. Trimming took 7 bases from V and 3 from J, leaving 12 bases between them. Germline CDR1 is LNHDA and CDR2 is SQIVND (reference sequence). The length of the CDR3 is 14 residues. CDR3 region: CASNEHGANEKLFF. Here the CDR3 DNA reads TGTGCCAGTAATGAACATGGAGCTAATGAAAAACTGTTTTTT.

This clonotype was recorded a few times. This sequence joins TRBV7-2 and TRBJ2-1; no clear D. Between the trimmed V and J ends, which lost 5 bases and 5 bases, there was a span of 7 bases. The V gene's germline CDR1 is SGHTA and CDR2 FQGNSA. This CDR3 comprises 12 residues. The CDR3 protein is CASSQLNNEQFF. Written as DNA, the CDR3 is TGTGCCAGCAGCCAGCTTAACAATGAGCAGTTCTTC.

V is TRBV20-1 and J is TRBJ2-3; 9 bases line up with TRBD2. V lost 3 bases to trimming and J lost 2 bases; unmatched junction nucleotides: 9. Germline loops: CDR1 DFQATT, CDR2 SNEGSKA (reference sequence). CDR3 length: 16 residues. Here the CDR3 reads CSASPRLAVNTDTQYF. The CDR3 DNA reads TGCAGTGCTAGCCCGCGACTAGCGGTGAACACAGATACGCAGTATTTT.

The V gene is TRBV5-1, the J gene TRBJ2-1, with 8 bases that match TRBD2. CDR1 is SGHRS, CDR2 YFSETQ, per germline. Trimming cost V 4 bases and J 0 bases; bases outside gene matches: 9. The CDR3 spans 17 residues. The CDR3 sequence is CASSPGGTTSSYNEQFF. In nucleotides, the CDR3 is TGCGCCAGCAGCCCGGGAGGGACTACTAGCTCCTACAATGAGCAGTTCTTC.

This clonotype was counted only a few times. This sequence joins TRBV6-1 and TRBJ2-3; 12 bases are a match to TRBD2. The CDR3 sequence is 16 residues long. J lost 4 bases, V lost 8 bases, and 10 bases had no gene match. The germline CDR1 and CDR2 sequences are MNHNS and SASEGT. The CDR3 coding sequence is TGTGCCAGCTCCGTGCTCCTAGCGGGGGGGCCAGATACGCAGTATTTT. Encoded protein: CASSVLLAGGPDTQYF.

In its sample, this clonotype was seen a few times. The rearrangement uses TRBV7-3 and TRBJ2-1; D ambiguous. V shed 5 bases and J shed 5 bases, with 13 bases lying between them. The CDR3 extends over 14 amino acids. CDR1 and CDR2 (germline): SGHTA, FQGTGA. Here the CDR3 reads CASSPREVDNEQFF. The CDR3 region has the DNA TGTGCCAGCAGCCCCCGTGAGGTCGACAATGAGCAGTTCTTC.

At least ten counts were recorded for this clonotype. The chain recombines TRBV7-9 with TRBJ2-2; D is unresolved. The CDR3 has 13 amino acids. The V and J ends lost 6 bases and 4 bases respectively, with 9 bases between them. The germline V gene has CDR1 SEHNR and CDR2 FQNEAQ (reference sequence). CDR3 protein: CASRWATTGELFF. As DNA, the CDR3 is TGTGCCAGCAGATGGGCCACCACCGGGGAGCTGTTTTTT.

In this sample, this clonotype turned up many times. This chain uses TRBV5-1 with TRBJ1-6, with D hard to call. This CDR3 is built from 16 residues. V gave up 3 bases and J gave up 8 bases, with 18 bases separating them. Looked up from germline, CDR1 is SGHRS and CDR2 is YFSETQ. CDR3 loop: CASSYQTGGSDSPLHF. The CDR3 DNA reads TGCGCCAGCAGCTACCAAACCGGAGGGAGTGATTCACCCCTCCACTTT.

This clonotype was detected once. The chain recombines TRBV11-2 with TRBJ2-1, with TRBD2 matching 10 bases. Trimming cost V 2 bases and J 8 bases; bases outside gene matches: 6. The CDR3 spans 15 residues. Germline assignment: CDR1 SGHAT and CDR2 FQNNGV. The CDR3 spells CASSLTLAGEYEQFF. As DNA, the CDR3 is TGTGCCAGCAGCTTAACCCTAGCGGGAGAATATGAGCAGTTCTTC.

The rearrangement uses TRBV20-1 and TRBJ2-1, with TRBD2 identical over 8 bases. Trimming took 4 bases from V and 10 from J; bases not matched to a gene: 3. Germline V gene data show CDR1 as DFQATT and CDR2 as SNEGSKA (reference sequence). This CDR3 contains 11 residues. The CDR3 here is CSAIPGGEQFF. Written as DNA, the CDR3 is TGCAGTGCTATTCCGGGGGGGGAGCAGTTCTTC.

This CDR3 reads CSAREFGRASYEQYF. DNA of the CDR3: TGCAGTGCTAGAGAGTTCGGCAGGGCTTCCTACGAGCAGTACTTC. This sequence joins TRBV20-1 and TRBJ2-7, with TRBD1 as a possible D gene (5 bases). CDR3 length: 15 amino acids. CDR1 is DFQATT, CDR2 SNEGSKA, per germline (reference sequence). V lost 0 bases, J lost 1 base, and 13 bases lay in between.

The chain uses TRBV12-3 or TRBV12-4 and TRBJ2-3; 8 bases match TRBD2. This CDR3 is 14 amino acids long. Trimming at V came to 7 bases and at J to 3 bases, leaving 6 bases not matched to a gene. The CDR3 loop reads CASISGSSTDTQYF. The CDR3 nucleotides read TGTGCCAGCATCAGCGGGAGCTCGACAGATACGCAGTATTTT.

CDR3 bases: TGTGCCAGCAGCCCGGACAACTTCGGGACCATATATTTT. It is translated as CASSPDNFGTIYF. The chain is built from TRBV7-3 and TRBJ1-3; perhaps TRBD1 as D (5 bases). Trimming removed 5 bases at V and 10 bases at J, with 15 bases between. CDR1 and CDR2 (germline): SGHTA, FQGTGA. The CDR3 totals 13 residues.

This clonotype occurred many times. This CDR3 reads CASSYSRTGELFF. The CDR3 DNA is TGTGCCAGCAGTTACTCCAGGACCGGGGAGCTGTTTTTT. This chain links TRBV6-5 with TRBJ2-2, with D unresolved. The V and J ends lost 0 bases and 5 bases respectively, with 4 bases between them. CDR3 length: 13 residues. The germline CDR1 and CDR2 sequences are MNHEY and SVGAGI.

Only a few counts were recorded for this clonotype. The CDR3 here is CASSSGQTTYTEAFF. In nucleotides, the CDR3 is TGTGCCAGCAGCTCGGGACAGACCACGTACACTGAAGCTTTCTTT. The gene calls are TRBV7-2 and TRBJ1-1; 7 bases align to TRBD1. This CDR3 region has 15 residues. Germline V gene data show CDR1 as SGHTA and CDR2 as FQGNSA. V lost 4 bases and J lost 3; bases outside the gene matches: 8.

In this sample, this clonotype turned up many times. The CDR3 here is CASSYGKADTTGELFF. The CDR3 DNA is TGTGCCAGCAGCTACGGGAAAGCCGACACAACCGGGGAGCTGTTTTTT. This chain joins TRBV9 and TRBJ2-2; D possibly corresponds to TRBD2 (5 bases). The germline CDR1 and CDR2 sequences are SGDLS and YYNGEE. The CDR3 loop spans 16 amino acids. V was shortened by 4 bases and J by 5 bases, with 18 bases between the two germline ends. Full variable domain (rest looked up from reference TRBV9 and TRBJ2-2): DSGVTQTPKHLITATGQRVTLRCSPRSGDLSVYWYQQSLDQGLQFLIQYYNGEERAKGNILERFSAQQFPDLHSELNLSSLELGDSALYFCASSYGKADTTGELFFGEGSRLTVL.